The 14 T cell receptor beta chains below come from one sample, sequenced in a study of cytomegalovirus exposure and HLA in healthy donors. Vbeta (60) and Jbeta (13) primers were used in the PCR. The protocol was immunoSEQ multiplex PCR, while the TCRdb copy is restricted to in-frame clones and leaves out a portion. The sample lists 110,000 or so clones, 70% to 90% seen once, with around 1.9% in the top ten. The sequenced material came from PBMCs. Receptor source: a man in his forties in good health and CMV-seronegative.

The chain uses TRBV11-2 and TRBJ2-2; TRBD2 might be the D (5 bases). Germline-derived CDR1 and CDR2 are SGHAT and FQNNGV. CDR3 length: 14 residues. V gave up 2 bases and J gave up 6 bases, with 10 bases separating them. The CDR3 protein is CASSLSRVPGELFF. The CDR3 DNA is TGTGCCAGCAGCTTATCGAGGGTACCCGGGGAGCTGTTTTTT.

There are a few counts of this clone. This chain joins TRBV18 and TRBJ1-2, with a possible D match to TRBD1 (5 bases). CDR3 size: 14 residues. Germline V lookup: CDR1 KGHSH, CDR2 LQKENI. The V and J ends lost 5 bases and 5 bases respectively, with 15 bases between them. CDR3 nucleotide sequence: TGTGCCAGCTCAACCCCGCCGGGGGATTATGGCTACACCTTC. This gives the protein CASSTPPGDYGYTF.

The V and J genes are TRBV30 and TRBJ1-2; D remains ambiguous. The CDR3 is made up of 11 amino acids. Germline V lookup: CDR1 GTSNPN, CDR2 SVGIG (reference sequence). The germline V and J ends were trimmed by 2 bases and 4 bases, with 5 bases remaining between them. CDR3 residues: CAWSLLYGYTF. The CDR3 coding sequence is TGTGCCTGGAGTTTACTCTATGGCTACACCTTC.

In its sample, this clone was seen a few times. CDR3 in DNA: TGCAGTGCTAGTCCCGCCGGGGAGCTGTTTTTT. It is translated as CSASPAGELFF. This sequence joins TRBV20-1 and TRBJ2-2; D is unresolved. Germline V CDR1 and CDR2: DFQATT, SNEGSKA (reference sequence). The CDR3 is 11 amino acids. The germline V and J ends were trimmed by 3 bases and 6 bases, with 5 bases remaining between them.

This chain connects TRBV10-3 to TRBJ1-2; no clear D gene. The germline V and J ends were trimmed by 0 bases and 2 bases, with 7 bases remaining between them. The CDR3 consists of 14 residues. The V gene's germline CDR1 is ENHRY and CDR2 SYGVKD. Here the CDR3 reads CAISESTPNYGYTF. The CDR3 bases are TGTGCCATCAGTGAGTCAACACCCAACTATGGCTACACCTTC.

V usage is TRBV29-1 and J usage is TRBJ2-2, with D uncertain. The germline V gene encodes CDR1 SQVTM and CDR2 ANQGSEA. V lost 4 bases, J lost 1 base, and 4 bases lay in between. The CDR3 is made up of 12 amino acids. In DNA form, the CDR3 reads TGCAGCGTTGGCAGGAACACCGGGGAGCTGTTTTTT. Protein product: CSVGRNTGELFF.

The chain uses TRBV4-1 and TRBJ1-6; 7 bases are a match to TRBD1. The CDR3 is 15 residues long. Germline V gene lookup returns CDR1 MGHRA and CDR2 YSYEKL. The V segment lost 4 bases and the J segment 6 bases; nucleotides outside the gene matches: 6. The CDR3 coding sequence is TGCGCCAGCAGCCCCTCCGGGACAGCTAATTCACCCCTCCACTTT. As protein: CASSPSGTANSPLHF.

V and J are TRBV5-1 and TRBJ2-7; 7 bases map to TRBD1. Per germline, CDR1 SGHRS and CDR2 YFSETQ. With 4 bases clipped from V and 0 bases from J, the junction kept 7 bases outside the gene matches. The CDR3 runs to 15 residues. Here the CDR3 DNA reads TGCGCCAGCAGCGAGGGACAGAGGAGCTCCTACGAGCAGTACTTC. Translation gives CASSEGQRSSYEQYF.

The rearrangement joins TRBV18 to TRBJ1-1; the D gene is possibly TRBD1 (5 bases). Deletions cut 5 bases from V and 4 bases from J, with 11 bases between. In germline, CDR1 is KGHSH, CDR2 LQKENI. There are 13 residues in the CDR3. For the CDR3, the DNA is TGTGCCAGCTCAATGGAGGGGACCACTGAAGCTTTCTTT. Amino acids: CASSMEGTTEAFF.

The genes are TRBV9 and TRBJ2-3; TRBD2 matches 9 bases. V lost 7 bases and J lost 4; bases outside the gene matches: 7. The CDR3 is 14 residues long. Germline-derived CDR1 and CDR2 are SGDLS and YYNGEE. CDR3 in DNA: TGTGCCAGCGGCCCGGGACTAGCCCCAGATACGCAGTATTTT. Translation: CASGPGLAPDTQYF.

V usage is TRBV7-9 and J usage is TRBJ1-2; the match to TRBD1 covers 10 bases. This CDR3 has 14 amino acids. Germline V gene lookup returns CDR1 SEHNR and CDR2 FQNEAQ (reference sequence). V dropped 3 bases and J dropped 6; count of bases not matched to a gene: 4. The CDR3 DNA reads TGTGCCAGCAGCTTGGACAGGGGGATCAATGGCTACACCTTC. It codes for CASSLDRGINGYTF.

The V gene is TRBV7-9, the J gene TRBJ1-4; D is uncertain. V was shortened by 2 bases and J by 3 bases, with 7 bases between the two germline ends. Looked up from germline, CDR1 is SEHNR and CDR2 is FQNEAQ (reference sequence). The CDR3 covers 14 residues. As DNA, the CDR3 is TGTGCCAGCAGCTTAATTGAGTCTAATGAAAAACTGTTTTTT. Encoded protein: CASSLIESNEKLFF.

The chain has TRBV28 and TRBJ2-7; D is ambiguous. This CDR3 comprises 14 residues. Germline V gene lookup returns CDR1 MDHEN and CDR2 SYDVKM. Trimming left V 5 bases short and J 0 bases short, with 11 bases between. The CDR3 nucleotides are TGTGCCAGCAGTCCTCTTTACAGCTCCTACGAGCAGTACTTC. It is translated as CASSPLYSSYEQYF.

J is TRBJ1-4 and V is TRBV28; no clear D. The V gene lost 6 bases and the J gene lost 5 bases, with 7 bases spanning the gap. The length of the CDR3 is 12 residues. CDR1 is MDHEN and CDR2 is SYDVKM in the germline V gene. The CDR3 loop reads CASSSTNEKLFF. The CDR3, as DNA: TGTGCCAGCAGCTCCACAAATGAAAAACTGTTTTTT.